This is a list of T cell receptor beta chains from one sample in a study of blood T cell repertoires in COVID-19. The data were produced by immunoSEQ multiplex PCR, yet TCRdb's version contains in-frame clones alone and is incomplete. The top ten hold 0.7% to 0.9% of the sample, which has approximately 170,000 clones, roughly 90% seen once. The source material was PBMCs or T cells enriched from blood (not recorded which). These receptors were taken from a woman under 30 who had recovered from COVID-19. CDR3s leave out the opening cysteine and the closing phenylalanine or tryptophan. D genes are given only for firm matches.

CDR3aa	v_gene	d_gene	j_gene
ASSFGAGKSPLH	TRBV5-5	-	TRBJ1-6
ASLPVIAGVSSYNEQF	TRBV18	TRBD2	TRBJ2-1
ASSRRDSDSGNTIY	TRBV14	TRBD1	TRBJ1-3
ASSPPLGRANSYNEQF	TRBV4-1	TRBD2	TRBJ2-1
SVRRDYEQY	TRBV29-1	-	TRBJ2-7
ASSYFRDRNQPQH	TRBV6-5	TRBD1	TRBJ1-5
SASAKQGSGRGYT	TRBV20-1	TRBD1	TRBJ1-2
ASSEWLAGSEQY	TRBV2	TRBD2	TRBJ2-7
ASSPGTGDYEQY	TRBV27	TRBD1	TRBJ2-7
ASSGPGDSIQETQY	TRBV28	TRBD1	TRBJ2-5
ASSQVMAFCSNQPQH	TRBV3-1/TRBV3-2	-	TRBJ1-5
ASSLRVTGTGGREKLF	TRBV27	TRBD1	TRBJ1-4
ASSSSGTSTTDTQY	TRBV9	TRBD2	TRBJ2-3
ASSAGTDTQY	TRBV9	-	TRBJ2-3
AWSLEGQNTGELF	TRBV30	-	TRBJ2-2
ASSPIGLAGGFYEQY	TRBV6-2/TRBV6-3	TRBD2	TRBJ2-7
ASSTGAVQPQH	TRBV18	TRBD1	TRBJ1-5
ASSPQLSGTSYEQY	TRBV7-6	TRBD2	TRBJ2-7
ASSLLAGGSTDTQY	TRBV2	TRBD2	TRBJ2-3
ASRRRGNTEAF	TRBV2	-	TRBJ1-1
ASSYSSRKGDYEQY	TRBV6-6	-	TRBJ2-7
ASSSLGQGSYEQY	TRBV27	TRBD1	TRBJ2-7
ASSYRYRVTDTQY	TRBV27	-	TRBJ2-3
AWSVQGHQPQH	TRBV30	-	TRBJ1-5
ASSRNLAEAQETQY	TRBV28	TRBD2	TRBJ2-5
ASKREGDAYEQY	TRBV6-5	-	TRBJ2-7
AISGDRGRNEQF	TRBV10-3	TRBD1	TRBJ2-1
ASKGQYTEAF	TRBV10-2	-	TRBJ1-1
ASSPQSSGGQETQY	TRBV18	TRBD2	TRBJ2-5
ASGLVQGQLYGYT	TRBV12-5	-	TRBJ1-2
ASSPPSGDYYEQY	TRBV18	TRBD2	TRBJ2-7
ASSEGPLDYNEQF	TRBV6-5	-	TRBJ2-1
ASSFVLGRGVGGYT	TRBV27	-	TRBJ1-2
ASTQPAGIREKLF	TRBV28	-	TRBJ1-4
ASRGTLSSPLH	TRBV19	-	TRBJ1-6
AIPVAGLQYEQY	TRBV7-9	TRBD2	TRBJ2-7
ASSTGLATHEQY	TRBV18	TRBD2	TRBJ2-7
ASSLGTALEVGYT	TRBV5-1	TRBD1	TRBJ1-2
ASSLRGRPGNEQF	TRBV27	TRBD2	TRBJ2-1
ASMGVNTYEQY	TRBV28	-	TRBJ2-7